Shown below are 4 T cell receptor beta chains from a single sample sequenced in a study of shared clonotypes between healthy human individuals (dated by TCRdb to the early 2020s). Library creation used the immunoSEQ multiplex PCR assay. TCRdb provides this immuneACCESS table in a form limited to in-frame rearrangements. Some clones are lacking; in checked studies, under half of them reflect an unresolved V gene, and why the rest are absent is not known. The sample has a few hundred thousand clones on record, more than 70% of them singletons. The ten largest clones add up to 9.5% to 15% of the sample. What was sequenced was PBMCs. Receptors originate from a woman in her 40s in good health. Some clones in this sample may be carry-over from other donors' samples.

This chain uses TRBV7-9 with TRBJ2-3; the match to TRBD2 covers 10 bases. The CDR3 is 16 amino acids. Germline V lookup: CDR1 SEHNR, CDR2 FQNEAQ (reference sequence). With 5 bases clipped from V and 2 bases from J, the junction kept 7 bases outside the gene matches. The DNA of the CDR3 is TGTGCCAGCAGCCGAGGGACTAGCGTTGACACAGATACGCAGTATTTT. Translation gives CASSRGTSVDTDTQYF.

On this clone: Since a far larger clone is one base different, this is likely a read error. At the DNA level, this CDR3 is encoded by other sequences in the same sample as well. The chain uses TRBV18 and TRBJ2-5, with 7 nucleotides matching TRBD1. The CDR3 covers 15 residues. V was clipped by 3 bases and J by 5 bases; unmatched bases: 9. Germline values: CDR1 KGHSH, CDR2 LQKENI. Here the CDR3 DNA reads TGTGCCAGCTCACCGTCCGGGACAGCTAAGGAGACCCAGTACTTC. This sequence encodes CASSPSGTAKETQYF.

Regarding this clone: It differs at one base from a far larger clone, so likely a read error. The CDR3 reads CAYRDRGTDAQYF. For the CDR3, the DNA is TGTGCCTACCGGGACAGGGGCACAGATGCGCAGTATTTT. The chain employs TRBV30 and TRBJ2-3; 10 nucleotides line up with TRBD1. CDR1 GTSNPN and CDR2 SVGIG come from the germline V gene (reference sequence). The CDR3 spans 13 residues.

Details on this clone: A far larger clone is off by one base, so a read error is likely. The CDR3 end shows no conserved phenylalanine or tryptophan, and so a read error is likely. The chain carries TRBV7-2 and TRBJ1-1; D might be TRBD1 (5 bases). The ends were cut back, 2 bases at V and 8 bases at J, with 15 bases in the middle. The CDR3 sequence is 14 residues long. The germline V gene has CDR1 SGHTA and CDR2 FQGNSA. The CDR3 protein is CASSLRLSGTEAFS. In nucleotides, the CDR3 is TGTGCCAGCAGCTTACGATTATCCGGGACGGAAGCTTTCTCT.